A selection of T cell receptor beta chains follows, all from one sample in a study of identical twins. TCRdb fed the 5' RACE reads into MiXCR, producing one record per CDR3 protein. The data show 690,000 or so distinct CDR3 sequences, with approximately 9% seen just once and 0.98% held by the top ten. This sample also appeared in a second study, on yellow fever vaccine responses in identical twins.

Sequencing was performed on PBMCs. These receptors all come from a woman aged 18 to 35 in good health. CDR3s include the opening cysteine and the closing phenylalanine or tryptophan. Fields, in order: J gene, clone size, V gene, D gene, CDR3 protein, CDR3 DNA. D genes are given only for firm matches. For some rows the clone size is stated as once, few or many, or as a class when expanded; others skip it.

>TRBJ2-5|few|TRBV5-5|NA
CASSLAGFRQETQYF
TGTGCCAGCAGCTTGGCAGGGTTTCGCCAAGAGACCCAGTACTTC
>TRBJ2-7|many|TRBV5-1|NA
CASSLSGRVSYEQYF
TGCGCCAGCAGCCTGTCCGGCAGGGTCTCCTACGAGCAGTACTTC
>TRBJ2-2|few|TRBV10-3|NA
CASKEGRAAGELFF
TGTGCCTCAAAGGAGGGTAGGGCGGCCGGGGAGCTGTTTTTT
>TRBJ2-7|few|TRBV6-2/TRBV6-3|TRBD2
CASSSTSGGTYEQYF
TGTGCCAGCAGTTCGACTAGCGGGGGTACCTACGAGCAGTACTTC
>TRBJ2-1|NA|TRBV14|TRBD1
CASSPPGQLTYNEQFF
TGTGCCAGCAGCCCACCGGGACAGTTAACCTACAATGAGCAGTTCTTC
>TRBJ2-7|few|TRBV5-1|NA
CASSLGGPGSEQYF
TGCGCCAGCAGCTTGGGCGGACCCGGTAGCGAGCAGTACTTC
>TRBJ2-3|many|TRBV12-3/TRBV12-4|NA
CASNPARGFLDTQYF
TGTGCCAGCAACCCCGCCAGGGGCTTTTTAGATACGCAGTATTTT
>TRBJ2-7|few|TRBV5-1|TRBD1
CASSWSRDRSPSYEQYF
TGCGCCAGCAGCTGGTCCCGGGACAGGTCCCCATCCTACGAGCAGTACTTC
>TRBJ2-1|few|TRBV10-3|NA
CAISESTRGGGPRDEQFF
TGTGCCATCAGTGAGTCGACTCGGGGCGGGGGCCCGAGGGATGAGCAGTTCTTC
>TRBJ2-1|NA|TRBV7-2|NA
CASSLVGPGNEQFF
TGTGCCAGCAGCTTAGTAGGTCCGGGCAATGAGCAGTTCTTC
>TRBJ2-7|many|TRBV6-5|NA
CASSYSAGPYEQYF
TGTGCCAGCAGTTACTCGGCAGGGCCCTACGAGCAGTACTTC
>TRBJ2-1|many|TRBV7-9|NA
CASSLAARTVPNEQFF
TGTGCCAGCAGCTTAGCAGCTCGGACGGTCCCCAATGAGCAGTTCTTC
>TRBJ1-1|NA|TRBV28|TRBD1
CASSQLRTGLNTEAFF
TGTGCCAGCAGCCAACTAAGGACAGGACTCAACACTGAAGCTTTCTTT
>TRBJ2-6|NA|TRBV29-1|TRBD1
CSVQEDRGLGGANVLTF
TGCAGCGTCCAGGAGGACAGGGGCTTAGGTGGGGCCAACGTCCTGACTTTC
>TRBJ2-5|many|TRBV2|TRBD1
CASSEDRVQETQYF
TGTGCCAGCAGCGAAGACAGGGTTCAAGAGACCCAGTACTTC
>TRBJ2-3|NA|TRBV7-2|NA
CASSLAQDRLTDTQYF
TGTGCCAGCAGCTTAGCGCAGGACCGGCTCACAGATACGCAGTATTTT
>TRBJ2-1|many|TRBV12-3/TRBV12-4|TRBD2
CATRTSRNEQFF
TGTGCCACTCGGACTAGCAGGAATGAGCAGTTCTTC
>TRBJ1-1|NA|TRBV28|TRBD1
CASTRQGNTEAFF
TGTGCCAGCACAAGACAGGGGAACACTGAAGCTTTCTTT
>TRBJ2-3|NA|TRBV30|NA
CAWSVLLGLNTDTQYF
TGTGCCTGGAGTGTACTACTGGGACTTAACACAGATACGCAGTATTTT
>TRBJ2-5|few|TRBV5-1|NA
CASSFRMEGETQYF
TGCGCCAGCAGCTTTAGGATGGAGGGAGAGACCCAGTACTTC
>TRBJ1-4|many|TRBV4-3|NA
CASSQTLDLIGEKLFF
TGCGCCAGCAGCCAAACTCTGGACTTGATTGGGGAAAAACTGTTTTTT
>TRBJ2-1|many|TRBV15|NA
CATSNPGGEQFF
TGTGCCACCAGCAATCCTGGAGGCGAGCAGTTCTTC
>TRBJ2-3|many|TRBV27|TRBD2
CASSPGLGTDTQYF
TGTGCCAGCAGTCCGGGACTAGGCACAGATACGCAGTATTTT
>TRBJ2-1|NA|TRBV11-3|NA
CASSLSGSEQFF
TGTGCCAGCAGCTTATCCGGGTCTGAGCAGTTCTTC
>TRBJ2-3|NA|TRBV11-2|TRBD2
CASSLTAGGPGRTDTQYF
TGTGCCAGCAGCTTAACAGCGGGAGGGCCCGGGCGCACAGATACGCAGTATTTT
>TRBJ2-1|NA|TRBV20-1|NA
CSANFDSLGGPLNEQFF
TGCAGTGCTAATTTTGATAGTTTGGGGGGCCCTCTGAATGAGCAGTTCTTC
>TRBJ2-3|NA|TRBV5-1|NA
CASSSRSGTDTQYF
TGCGCCAGCAGCTCGAGAAGTGGAACAGATACGCAGTATTTT
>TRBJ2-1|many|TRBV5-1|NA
CASRTNTLKGNEQFF
TGCGCCAGCAGGACGAACACACTCAAGGGGAATGAGCAGTTCTTC
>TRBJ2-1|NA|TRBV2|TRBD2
CASEREAGEGNEQFF
TGTGCCAGCGAAAGGGAAGCGGGAGAAGGAAATGAGCAGTTCTTC
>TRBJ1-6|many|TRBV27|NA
CASSLYRGAQPYNSPLHF
TGTGCCAGCAGTTTATATCGGGGGGCGCAGCCCTATAATTCACCCCTCCACTTT
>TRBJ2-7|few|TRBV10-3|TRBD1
CAISPGQGASEQYF
TGTGCCATCAGCCCGGGACAGGGGGCTTCCGAGCAGTACTTC
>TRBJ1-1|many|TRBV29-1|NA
CSVEDLNGYTEAFF
TGCAGCGTTGAAGATCTAAACGGATACACTGAAGCTTTCTTT
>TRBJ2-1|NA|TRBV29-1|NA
CSVVGLARQGEQFF
TGCAGCGTTGTGGGGCTAGCGCGACAGGGTGAGCAGTTCTTC
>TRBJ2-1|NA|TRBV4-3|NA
CASSQDWGELDPYNEQFF
TGCGCCAGCAGCCAAGATTGGGGGGAGCTCGACCCCTACAATGAGCAGTTCTTC
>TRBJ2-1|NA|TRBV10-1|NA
CASSEYYFAGSYNEQFF
TGCGCCAGCAGTGAGTATTATTTTGCGGGATCCTACAATGAGCAGTTCTTC
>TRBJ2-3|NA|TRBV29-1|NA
CSVGPAPKSLTDTQYF
TGCAGCGTTGGGCCAGCCCCAAAATCCCTCACAGATACGCAGTATTTT
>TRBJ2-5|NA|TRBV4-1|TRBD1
CASSQEGTAKETQYF
TGCGCCAGCAGCCAAGAAGGGACAGCCAAAGAGACCCAGTACTTC
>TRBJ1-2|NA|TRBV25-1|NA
CASSDRDSSNYGYTF
TGTGCCAGCAGTGATCGCGACAGCTCTAACTATGGCTACACCTTC
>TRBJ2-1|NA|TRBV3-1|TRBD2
CASSQGNSGGAYNEQFF
TGTGCCAGCAGCCAAGGAAATAGCGGGGGGGCCTACAATGAGCAGTTCTTC
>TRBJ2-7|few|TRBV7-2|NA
CASSPREGGYEQYF
TGTGCCAGCAGCCCCAGAGAGGGCGGCTACGAGCAGTACTTC
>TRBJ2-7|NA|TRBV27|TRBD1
CASSLTGEVYEQYF
TGTGCCAGCAGTTTAACAGGGGAAGTCTACGAGCAGTACTTC
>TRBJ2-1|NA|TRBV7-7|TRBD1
CASSPRTGTGGYNEQFF
TGTGCTAGCAGCCCAAGAACCGGGACAGGGGGGTACAATGAGCAGTTCTTC
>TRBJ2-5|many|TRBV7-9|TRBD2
CASSLLPAGASQETQYF
TGTGCCAGCAGCTTACTGCCAGCGGGGGCCTCCCAAGAGACCCAGTACTTC
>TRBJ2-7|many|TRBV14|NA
CASSQVRGLEQYF
TGTGCCAGCAGCCAAGTTCGGGGTCTTGAGCAGTACTTC
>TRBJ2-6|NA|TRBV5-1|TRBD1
CASSLGQGVGANVLTF
TGCGCCAGCAGCTTGGGGCAGGGGGTTGGGGCCAACGTCCTGACTTTC
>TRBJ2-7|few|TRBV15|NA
CATSRGGVYEQYF
TGTGCCACCAGCAGAGGTGGGGTCTACGAGCAGTACTTC
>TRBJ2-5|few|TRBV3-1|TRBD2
CASSQAPGGLGQYF
TGTGCCAGCAGCCAAGCGCCGGGGGGGCTGGGCCAGTACTTC
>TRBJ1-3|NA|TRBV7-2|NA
CASSPGGGTIYF
TGTGCCAGCAGCCCCGGTGGGGGCACCATATATTTT
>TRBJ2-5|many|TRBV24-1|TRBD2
CATSDFGSAGDPQETQYF
TGTGCCACCAGTGATTTTGGATCAGCGGGGGATCCTCAAGAGACCCAGTACTTC
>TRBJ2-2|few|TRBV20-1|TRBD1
CSAEDRGDTGELFF
TGCAGTGCAGAGGACAGGGGAGACACCGGGGAGCTGTTTTTT